This T cell receptor (beta chain) was captured by sequencing in a study of T-cell reconstitution after alpha-beta-depleted transplantation in children listed by TCRdb under 2016. Context from the whole study: Using TCR repertoire profiling, the study followed T-cell immune reconstitution in a quantitative way in children after TCRalphabeta/CD19-depleted allogeneic hematopoietic cell transplantation. General findings and caveats noted by the study authors: Over subsequent months, a decline in hyperexpanded clone frequencies was noted, and after one year, T-cell counts and TCRbeta diversity were mostly ascribed to newly produced T cells. Apparently early alphabetaT-cell count recovery about two months after transplant reportedly relied on only several hundred rapidly expanded clones derived from non-depleted graft cells. In some patients, the high TCRbeta diversity seen at day 60 was put down to recipient T cells and intrathymic progenitors that had survived conditioning.

The method behind the library was PCR. Sequencer: Illumina HiSeq 2500. Molecular barcoding was employed in the preparation of TCR libraries, with unique molecular identifiers being used to normalize TCRbeta repertoire quantification. TCRdb redid the processing of the public reads, applying fastp at Q25 and MiXCR, and retained in-frame beta chains. Identical CDR3 protein sequences are pooled into one entry, listed with their most common genes and DNA. Present in this sample are about 470,000 distinct CDR3 sequences, roughly 43% of which were seen just once. The ten largest account for around 29% of the sample. This specimen's treatment or condition label, interpreted: allogeneic hematopoietic cell transplantation with graft depleted of TCRalphabeta T cells and CD19 B cells. TCRalphabeta/CD19-depleted allogeneic hematopoietic cell grafts were given to the transplant recipients, all of whom were children.

The germline V gene (reference sequence) provides CDR1 DFQATT and CDR2 SNEGSKA. Trimming at the junction amounts to 2 bases on V and 3 bases on J, and the germline ends lie 11 bases apart. From the cysteine through the phenylalanine, the CDR3 covers 14 amino acids. Kept here is only the CDR3 DNA, which spans 42 bases and is read in frame from base 1. Concerning this clonotype: No antigen is known for it. One base away there is no much larger clone; base qualities are not given.

This TCR came from a girl aged 2-15 years with aplastic anemia, due to receive a stem cell transplant. Rearrangement joined TRBV20-1 to TRBJ2-1; a tentative D match to TRBD2 spans 5 bases. The sample here was PBMCs, taken before TCRalphabeta/CD19-depleted stem cell transplant. The DNA is TGCAGTGCTAGAAAGAGCGGCCGCTACAATGAGCAGTTCTTC. Translated, it gives CSARKSGRYNEQFF.